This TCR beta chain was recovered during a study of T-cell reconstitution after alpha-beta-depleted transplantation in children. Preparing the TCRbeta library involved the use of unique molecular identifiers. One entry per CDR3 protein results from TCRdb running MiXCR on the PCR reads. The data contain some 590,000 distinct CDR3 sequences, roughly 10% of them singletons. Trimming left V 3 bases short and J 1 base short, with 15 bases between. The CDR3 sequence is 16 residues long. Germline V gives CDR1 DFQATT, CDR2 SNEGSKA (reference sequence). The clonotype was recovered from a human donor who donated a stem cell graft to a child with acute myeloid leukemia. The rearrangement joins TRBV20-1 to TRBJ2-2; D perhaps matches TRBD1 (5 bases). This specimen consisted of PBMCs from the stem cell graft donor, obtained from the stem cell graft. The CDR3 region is CSASLILTGNTGELFF. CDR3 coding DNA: TGCAGTGCTAGTTTAATCCTTACAGGGAACACCGGGGAGCTGTTTTTT.